Listed below are T cell receptor beta chains from one sample, sequenced in a study of PD-1 blockade in classical Hodgkin lymphoma. Assay used: immunoSEQ multiplex PCR; TCRdb lists only in-frame clones, some missing. The sample shows more than 12,000 clones, under 90% of them seen only once. The source was CD8+ T cells from blood, collected before the fourth cycle of nivolumab. Receptor source: a human donor with classical Hodgkin lymphoma. Both conserved end residues are part of each CDR3. A D gene is named only where the DNA matches it firmly. Clone size is given for some rows only: seen once, a few or many times, or a class if the clone is expanded.

abundance	v_gene	j_gene	d_gene	CDR3nt	CDR3aa
.	TRBV27	TRBJ1-1	TRBD1	TGTGCCAGCAGCAAGGGGGCCACTGAAGCTTTCTTT	CASSKGATEAFF
.	TRBV7-9	TRBJ2-3	.	TGTGCCAGCAGCTTACCTAACGACATCTCAGATACGCAGTATTTT	CASSLPNDISDTQYF
few	TRBV2	TRBJ1-5	.	TGTGCCAGCAAGAGACTCGGGGGCAATCAGCCCCAGCATTTT	CASKRLGGNQPQHF
.	TRBV27	TRBJ1-5	.	TGTGCCAGCAGGCCGAATCCTTATAGCAATCAGCCCCAGCATTTT	CASRPNPYSNQPQHF
.	TRBV21-1	TRBJ2-7	.	TGTGCCAGCCCTAAGGGGGTTTACGAGCAGTACTTC	CASPKGVYEQYF
once	TRBV28	TRBJ2-6	TRBD2	TGTGCCAGCAGTCCCATACTAGCGGGAGTAACTGGGGCCAACGTCCTGACTTTC	CASSPILAGVTGANVLTF
.	TRBV29-1	TRBJ2-7	TRBD2	TGCAGCGTTGAAGATCGGGGGGGATCCTACGAGCAGTACTTC	CSVEDRGGSYEQYF
.	TRBV6-5	TRBJ2-2	.	TGTGCCAGCAGTTACTCGGCGGGACGGAACACCGGGGAGCTGTTTTTT	CASSYSAGRNTGELFF
once	TRBV27	TRBJ2-5	TRBD2	TGTGCCAGCCGGACTAGCGGGCAAACGCCTAAAGAGACCCAGTACTTC	CASRTSGQTPKETQYF
.	TRBV10-3	TRBJ2-7	.	TGTGCCATCAGTGACAGAAACTACGAGCAGTACTTC	CAISDRNYEQYF
.	TRBV19	TRBJ2-1	.	TGTGCCAGTAGTATATGGGGGTCTACAGGCCCTCAATCCTACAATGAGCAGTTCTTC	CASSIWGSTGPQSYNEQFF
.	TRBV7-9	TRBJ2-1	.	TGTGCCAGCAGCTTAGGAGTGCGGGTTTCAGGGGTCGAGCAGTTCTTC	CASSLGVRVSGVEQFF
.	TRBV29-1	TRBJ2-3	.	TGCAGCGTTGAAGACCCCCCTTCTGGCGGGAGCACAGATACGCAGTATTTT	CSVEDPPSGGSTDTQYF
.	TRBV7-2	TRBJ2-7	TRBD2	TGTGCCAGCAGCGCGTTAGCGGGAGGCATCGGGTACGAGCAGTACTTC	CASSALAGGIGYEQYF
.	TRBV28	TRBJ1-5	TRBD1	TGTGCCAGCAGTCCGGGACAGGGATATCAGCCCCAGCATTTT	CASSPGQGYQPQHF
.	TRBV18	TRBJ2-5	.	TGTGCCAGCTCACCACCGTGGGGCGTACAAGAGACCCAGTACTTC	CASSPPWGVQETQYF
.	TRBV6-1	TRBJ2-1	.	TGTGCCAGCAGTGAGGGAACACGGGGACACAATGAGCAGTTCTTC	CASSEGTRGHNEQFF
.	TRBV6-5	TRBJ2-5	TRBD2	TGTGCCAGCAGGAAGCGGGGGGGCCAAGAGACCCAGTACTTC	CASRKRGGQETQYF
.	TRBV28	TRBJ1-1	.	TGTGCCAGCAGTTTTTGGTCAGGTTGGGAGAACACTGAAGCTTTCTTT	CASSFWSGWENTEAFF
.	TRBV28	TRBJ1-5	TRBD1	TGTGCCAGCAGTCGGGACAGGGAGAATCAGCCCCAGCATTTT	CASSRDRENQPQHF
.	TRBV10-2	TRBJ2-1	.	TGCGCCAGCAGTGCTGGCAGTAACAATGAGCAGTTCTTC	CASSAGSNNEQFF
.	TRBV18	TRBJ2-5	.	TGTGCCAGCTCAACAATCAGTGACAGAAAAGAGACCCAGTACTTC	CASSTISDRKETQYF
.	TRBV19	TRBJ2-1	TRBD2	TGTGCCAGTAGGGTAGCGGGAGTTAATTCCTACAATGAGCAGTTCTTC	CASRVAGVNSYNEQFF
.	TRBV28	TRBJ2-7	.	TGTGCCAGCAGTTTCCAGGGGAGCTCCTACGAGCAGTACTTC	CASSFQGSSYEQYF
.	TRBV7-2	TRBJ1-1	.	TGTGCCAGCAGTTTTGCCCCGGAAAACACTGAAGCTTTCTTT	CASSFAPENTEAFF
.	TRBV28	TRBJ2-7	TRBD2	TGTGCCAGCAGTTTTAAGGCGGGGGGATCCTACGAGCAGTACTTC	CASSFKAGGSYEQYF
.	TRBV21-1	TRBJ1-6	.	TGTGCCAGCAGCAAAGGGGGACCCGAAAATTCACCCCTCCACTTT	CASSKGGPENSPLHF
.	TRBV11-2	TRBJ2-7	TRBD2	TGTGCCGTACGGGTGCGGGGGGGCGAGCAGTACTTC	CAVRVRGGEQYF
.	TRBV28	TRBJ2-7	TRBD2	TGTGCCAGCAGTGAGGGACTAGCGGGAGCCCCTTACGAGCAGTACTTC	CASSEGLAGAPYEQYF
.	TRBV28	TRBJ1-2	TRBD1	TGTGCCAGCAGTCCCGAAGGACAGGGGGACTATGGCTACACCTTC	CASSPEGQGDYGYTF
.	TRBV5-4	TRBJ2-3	.	TGTGCCAGCAGCTTACACCTAAGCACAGATACGCAGTATTTT	CASSLHLSTDTQYF
.	TRBV4-1	TRBJ2-7	TRBD2	TGCGCCAGCAGCCAAGTGCTAGCGGACCCCTACGAGCAGTACTTC	CASSQVLADPYEQYF
few	TRBV27	TRBJ1-1	TRBD1	TGTGCCAGCAGTTGGACAGGAAACACTGAAGCTTTCTTT	CASSWTGNTEAFF
.	TRBV7-9	TRBJ2-2	TRBD2	TGTGCCAGCAGACCGACTAGCGAAAACCTGAACACCGGGGAGCTGTTTTTT	CASRPTSENLNTGELFF
once	TRBV10-2	TRBJ2-7	TRBD1	TGCGCCAGCAGTGGGACCGACAGGGGTCTCTACGAGCAGTACTTC	CASSGTDRGLYEQYF
once	TRBV7-9	TRBJ2-5	.	TGTGCCAGCAGCATGTCGGAGGGCCCGGAGACCCAGTACTTC	CASSMSEGPETQYF
.	TRBV5-1	TRBJ1-2	.	TGCGCCAGCAGCCGACACGACAGTGTGTATGGCTACACCTTC	CASSRHDSVYGYTF
.	TRBV20-1	TRBJ2-1	.	TGCAGTGCTACCCTCCAGAATGAGCAGTTCTTC	CSATLQNEQFF
.	TRBV19	TRBJ2-7	TRBD1	TGTGCCAGTAGTACTGGACAGGGGACCTACGAGCAGTACTTC	CASSTGQGTYEQYF
.	TRBV2	TRBJ1-2	.	TGTGCCAGCGGAGAGGACCGGGCAGGGCTTAACTATGGCTACACCTTC	CASGEDRAGLNYGYTF
once	TRBV2	TRBJ2-1	.	TGTGCCAGCAGTGAGTGGCGAGGGAGTGGCAATGAGCAGTTCTTC	CASSEWRGSGNEQFF
.	TRBV2	TRBJ2-7	TRBD2	TGTGCCAGCAGTCTAGCGGAATATTACGAGCAGTACTTC	CASSLAEYYEQYF
.	TRBV25-1	TRBJ1-5	.	TGTGCCAGCAGTGAAGGGGGCTGGAGCAATCAGCCCCAGCATTTT	CASSEGGWSNQPQHF
.	TRBV27	TRBJ2-1	.	TGTGCCAGCAGTTTGTCGTCGGGCAATGAGCAGTTCTTC	CASSLSSGNEQFF
.	TRBV19	TRBJ1-1	TRBD1	TGTGCCAGTAGTTATCTGGGACAGGGGGCAGGGAACACTGAAGCTTTCTTT	CASSYLGQGAGNTEAFF
.	TRBV19	TRBJ2-2	TRBD1	TGTGCCACCCTGGGACAGGGCGGCACCGGGGAGCTGTTTTTT	CATLGQGGTGELFF
.	TRBV27	TRBJ2-3	.	TGTGCCAGCACCTGGGGCGGAACTAGCACAGATACGCAGTATTTT	CASTWGGTSTDTQYF
.	TRBV6-5	TRBJ2-2	.	TGTGCCAGCAGTTACTTTGGGGGTATCGGGGAGCTGTTTTTT	CASSYFGGIGELFF